The 3 T cell receptor beta chains below come from one sample, sequenced in a study of T-cell reconstitution after alpha-beta-depleted transplantation in children. A library of TCRbeta sequences, prepared with unique molecular identifiers, was generated. MiXCR was run by TCRdb on the PCR reads, yielding one entry per CDR3 protein. The sample shows roughly 500,000 distinct CDR3 sequences, around 20% of them seen only once. The material sequenced was PBMCs from the stem cell graft donor, taken from the stem cell graft. The receptors stem from a human donor who donated a stem cell graft to a child with acute lymphoblastic leukemia.

The table lists this clonotype with a few counts. This chain connects TRBV10-3 to TRBJ2-7, with D possibly matching TRBD1 (5 bases). The CDR3 loop spans 16 amino acids. The V gene's germline CDR1 is ENHRY and CDR2 SYGVKD. Trimming stripped 3 bases from V and 0 bases from J, with 15 bases between. The CDR3, as DNA: TGTGCCATCAGTGATCGACAGAGCACAAGCTCCTACGAGCAGTACTTC. It is translated as CAISDRQSTSSYEQYF.

This clonotype has only a few counts. The chain links TRBV27 to TRBJ2-7, with a tentative D call TRBD2 (5 bases). V shed 5 bases and J shed 2 bases, with 10 bases lying between them. Germline CDR1 is MNHEY and CDR2 is SMNVEV (reference sequence). This CDR3 contains 13 residues. This CDR3 is CASSIGEAYEQYF. The CDR3 DNA sequence: TGTGCCAGCAGTATCGGGGAAGCCTACGAGCAGTACTTC.

This chain connects TRBV14 to TRBJ1-1; no clear D gene. CDR1 is SGHDN and CDR2 is FVKESK in the germline V gene. The CDR3 has 17 residues. Between the trimmed V and J ends, which lost 4 bases and 5 bases, there was a span of 23 bases. CDR3 amino acids: CASSPTLIARRGTEAFF. The CDR3 bases are TGTGCCAGCAGCCCTACCTTAATAGCACGGCGGGGAACTGAAGCTTTCTTT.